The T cell receptor beta chain under discussion was sequenced for a study of blood T cell repertoires in COVID-19. A few counts support this clone. The data were produced by immunoSEQ multiplex PCR, yet TCRdb's version contains in-frame clones alone and is incomplete. Here the sample spans roughly 230,000 clones, 70% to 85% being singletons. The CDR3 totals 15 residues. V was cut by 3 bases and J by 3 bases, with 14 bases left in between. Germline lookup yields CDR1 DFQATT and CDR2 SNEGSKA (reference sequence). Living in about two dozen US areas, the participants were between about 18 and 90 years of age. Cohort 3 recovery required two negative PCRs, clearance, or symptom resolution.

This sequence joins TRBV20-1 and TRBJ2-2, with D unclear. This TCR came from an older woman who had recovered from COVID-19. Specimen: PBMCs or T cells enriched from blood (not recorded which). This chain's CDR3 is CSASGLGPDTGELFF. CDR3 nucleotides: TGCAGTGCTAGTGGGTTGGGCCCTGACACCGGGGAGCTGTTTTTT.